This passage covers 26 T cell receptor beta chains from one sample sequenced in a study of blood T cell repertoires in COVID-19. Clones were sequenced by immunoSEQ multiplex PCR, and TCRdb holds only the in-frame ones, with some missing. The sample includes about 190,000 clones, roughly 86% of them seen just once. The sample consisted of peripheral blood. Receptors originate from a man aged 35-49 years with active or convalescent COVID-19.

Here the CDR3 DNA reads TGTGCCACCAGCAGAGACCCAGGACATACGGAAGCTTTCTTT. This sequence encodes CATSRDPGHTEAFF. The chain recombines TRBV15 with TRBJ1-1; TRBD1 is a possible D gene (5 bases). Trimming removed 0 bases at V and 8 bases at J, with 13 bases between. Germline loops: CDR1 LNHNV, CDR2 YYDKDF (reference sequence). The CDR3 consists of 14 residues.

This clone has a single count. The genes are TRBV11-2 and TRBJ2-1; 8 bases are a match to TRBD1. The CDR3 covers 17 residues. CDR1 SGHAT and CDR2 FQNNGV come from the germline V gene. Losses at the gene ends were 1 base for V and 2 bases for J; bases not matched to a gene: 7. The CDR3 spells CASSLGPGQEAYNEQFF. DNA for the CDR3: TGTGCCAGCAGCTTAGGCCCGGGACAGGAGGCCTACAATGAGCAGTTCTTC. Complete variable domain (other parts from reference TRBV11-2 and TRBJ2-1): EAGVAQSPRYKIIEKRQSVAFWCNPISGHATLYWYQQILGQGPKLLIQFQNNGVVDDSQLPKDRFSAERLKGVDSTLKIQPAKLEDSAVYLCASSLGPGQEAYNEQFFGPGTRLTVL.

The chain is built from TRBV28 and TRBJ1-2; 10 bases agree with TRBD1. Germline lookup yields CDR1 MDHEN and CDR2 SYDVKM. This CDR3 is built from 14 residues. J was trimmed by 8 bases and V by 6 bases; bases with no gene match: 9. For the CDR3, the DNA is TGTGCCAGCAGCGAGCCGACAGGGGGCAGGGGCTACACCTTC. It translates to CASSEPTGGRGYTF.

The V gene is TRBV2, the J gene TRBJ2-7, with 10 positions matching TRBD2. V dropped 3 bases and J dropped 4; count of bases not matched to a gene: 12. The CDR3 spans 17 residues. Germline V gene lookup returns CDR1 SNHLY and CDR2 FYNNEI. Here the CDR3 reads CASSEPSGGAVSYEQYF. DNA for the CDR3: TGTGCCAGCAGTGAGCCCAGCGGGGGGGCCGTTTCTTACGAGCAGTACTTC.

CDR3 amino acids: CASSQIAGETQYF. The CDR3 region has the DNA TGTGCCAGCAGCCAAATAGCGGGGGAGACCCAGTACTTC. The chain links TRBV3-1 (or the pseudogene TRBV3-2) to TRBJ2-5, with 8 bases lining up with TRBD2. Trimming took 2 bases from V and 5 from J; bases not matched to a gene: 1. The CDR3 covers 13 residues. Germline assignment: CDR1 LGHDT and CDR2 YNNKEL (reference sequence).

The V call is TRBV6-1, the J call TRBJ1-6, with D unresolved. The germline CDR1 and CDR2 sequences are MNHNS and SASEGT. The V and J ends lost 3 bases and 8 bases respectively, with 11 bases between them. The length of the CDR3 is 14 residues. CDR3 DNA: TGTGCCAGCAGTGAGGCGCGGATATATTCACCCCTCCACTTT. This codes for CASSEARIYSPLHF.

This chain connects TRBV12-3 or TRBV12-4 to TRBJ1-2; D might be TRBD1 (5 bases). V lost 6 bases to trimming and J lost 7 bases, with 12 bases between them. The CDR3 covers 12 residues. CDR3 coding DNA: TGTGCCAGCAGCCCCGGGGGTCCTGGCTACACCTTC. Amino acids: CASSPGGPGYTF.

The J gene is TRBJ2-3, the V gene TRBV7-2; the D is unclear. Trimming took off 4 bases at V and 0 bases at J, with 14 bases between the two ends. Germline V gene sequence: CDR1 SGHTA, CDR2 FQGNSA. The CDR3 consists of 16 residues. Written as DNA, the CDR3 is TGTGCCAGCAGCTCAAGCCCTCTCTCTAGCACAGATACGCAGTATTTT. Translation: CASSSSPLSSTDTQYF.

The chain uses TRBV11-3 and TRBJ1-3, with D maybe TRBD1 (6 bases). This CDR3 has 15 residues. Trimming cost V 3 bases and J 2 bases, with 11 bases left between them. Germline V gene sequence: CDR1 SGHNT, CDR2 YENEEA. This chain's CDR3 is CASSLGDMAGNTIYF. The DNA of the CDR3 is TGTGCCAGCAGCTTGGGGGACATGGCTGGAAACACCATATATTTT.

This clone was counted only a few times. V usage is TRBV4-3 and J usage is TRBJ1-3; possible D gene TRBD1, 5 bases. The CDR3 is 15 amino acids. Germline loops: CDR1 LGHNA, CDR2 YSLEER. V was cut by 1 base and J by 2 bases, with 9 bases left in between. CDR3 protein: CASSQAGTPGNTIYF. CDR3 bases: TGCGCCAGCAGCCAAGCGGGGACTCCTGGAAACACCATATATTTT.

The chain employs TRBV5-8 and TRBJ1-2; D remains ambiguous. Looked up from germline, CDR1 is SGHTS and CDR2 is YDEGEE. This CDR3 region has 13 residues. With 4 bases removed from V and 8 bases from J, the gap between germline ends came to 15 bases. CDR3 nucleotide sequence: TGTGCCAGCAGCCTTACGGGATTACGCGGCTACACCTTC. Translating it yields CASSLTGLRGYTF.

This chain links TRBV11-2 with TRBJ2-4, with D tentatively TRBD1 (5 bases). The CDR3 spans 12 residues. CDR1 is SGHAT, CDR2 FQNNGV, per germline. The V gene lost 6 bases and the J gene lost 5 bases, with 8 bases spanning the gap. The CDR3 is CASSQQENIQYF. CDR3 sequence (DNA): TGTGCCAGCAGTCAACAGGAAAACATTCAGTACTTC. The whole variable domain, filled in from reference TRBV11-2 and TRBJ2-4, reads EAGVAQSPRYKIIEKRQSVAFWCNPISGHATLYWYQQILGQGPKLLIQFQNNGVVDDSQLPKDRFSAERLKGVDSTLKIQPAKLEDSAVYLCASSQQENIQYFGAGTRLSVL.

The genes are TRBV7-2 and TRBJ2-1; D perhaps matches TRBD2 (5 bases). CDR3 length equals 15 residues. The V gene lost 5 bases and the J gene lost 3 bases, with 14 bases spanning the gap. The germline V gene encodes CDR1 SGHTA and CDR2 FQGNSA. The CDR3, as DNA: TGTGCCAGCAGCCTCGGAGGCTTGGGCTACAATGAGCAGTTCTTC. Translating gives CASSLGGLGYNEQFF.

The CDR3 DNA is TGTGCCAGCAGCGACCCGGGACAGGGACGGTACGAGCAGTACTTC. Protein sequence: CASSDPGQGRYEQYF. The chain carries TRBV25-1 and TRBJ2-7; 9 bases match TRBD1. Per the germline V gene, CDR1 is MGHDK and CDR2 is SYGVNS. The CDR3 spans 15 residues. J lost 4 bases, V lost 6 bases, and 10 bases had no gene match.

V is TRBV28 and J is TRBJ1-3; unclear D gene. With 5 bases removed from V and 4 bases from J, the gap between germline ends came to 9 bases. CDR3 length equals 13 residues. Germline values: CDR1 MDHEN, CDR2 SYDVKM. CDR3 sequence reads: CASSAGSGNTIYF. As DNA, the CDR3 is TGTGCCAGCAGTGCGGGGTCGGGAAACACCATATATTTT.

The gene calls are TRBV15 and TRBJ2-2, with D possibly being TRBD2 (6 bases). Between the trimmed V and J ends, which lost 1 base and 7 bases, there was a span of 13 bases. Germline-derived CDR1 and CDR2 are LNHNV and YYDKDF (reference sequence). The CDR3 is 15 residues long. Written as DNA, the CDR3 is TGTGCCACCAGCAGAGGGGGCCTGGGAGGCGGGGAGCTGTTTTTT. Its protein is CATSRGGLGGGELFF.

A few counts support this clone. This chain joins TRBV4-3 and TRBJ1-6; D perhaps matches TRBD1 (5 bases). The CDR3 is 15 amino acids. The germline V and J ends were trimmed by 2 bases and 7 bases, with 12 bases remaining between them. In germline, CDR1 is LGHNA, CDR2 YSLEER. As DNA, the CDR3 is TGCGCCAGCAGCCAAAGGGGAACAGTAAATTCACCCCTCCACTTT. Translating gives CASSQRGTVNSPLHF.

CDR3 in amino acids: CASSPREWQAGELFF. In DNA, the CDR3 is TGTGCCAGCTCACCAAGGGAGTGGCAGGCCGGGGAGCTGTTTTTT. V is TRBV18 and J is TRBJ2-2; D is perhaps TRBD2 (5 bases). CDR1 is KGHSH, CDR2 LQKENI, per germline. Trimming removed 2 bases from V and 6 bases from J, with 13 bases in between. The CDR3 covers 15 residues.

V is TRBV3-1 (or the pseudogene TRBV3-2) and J is TRBJ1-2; possibly TRBD1 for D (5 bases). The germline V gene has CDR1 LGHDT and CDR2 YNNKEL (reference sequence). The CDR3 covers 14 residues. Trimming cost V 4 bases and J 4 bases, with 13 bases left between them. CDR3 sequence (DNA): TGTGCCAGCAGCCCTTCGGGACTACTCTATGGCTACACCTTC. Residues: CASSPSGLLYGYTF.

The chain is built from TRBV25-1 and TRBJ2-7; no clear D. V gave up 2 bases and J gave up 3 bases, with 11 bases separating them. Germline CDR1 reads MGHDK; CDR2 reads SYGVNS. The CDR3 is made up of 14 amino acids. The CDR3 reads CASSETKGFYEQYF. In DNA form, the CDR3 reads TGTGCCAGCAGTGAAACTAAAGGTTTCTACGAGCAGTACTTC.

The chain is built from TRBV19 and TRBJ2-2, with D possibly TRBD1 on 5 matching bases. CDR1 is LNHDA, CDR2 SQIVND, per germline (reference sequence). Between the trimmed V and J ends, which lost 9 bases and 0 bases, there was a span of 17 bases. The CDR3 consists of 16 residues. The CDR3 loop reads CASHTMGRANTGELFF. The CDR3, as DNA: TGTGCCAGCCACACCATGGGCAGGGCGAACACCGGGGAGCTGTTTTTT.

The rearrangement links TRBV11-3 to TRBJ2-3; 7 nucleotides agree with TRBD1. Germline assignment: CDR1 SGHNT and CDR2 YENEEA. Trimming cost V 0 bases and J 3 bases; bases outside gene matches: 6. The CDR3 has 16 residues. The chain's CDR3 is CASSLDPGGVTDTQYF. The CDR3 DNA follows: TGTGCCAGCAGCTTAGATCCAGGGGGAGTAACAGATACGCAGTATTTT.

CDR3 region: CASSLSYEQYF. The CDR3 DNA follows: TGTGCCAGCAGCCTGAGTTACGAGCAGTACTTC. J is TRBJ2-7 and V is TRBV3-1 (or the pseudogene TRBV3-2); D unclear. Germline loops: CDR1 LGHDT, CDR2 YNNKEL (reference sequence). The length of the CDR3 is 11 residues. Trimming removed 4 bases at V and 4 bases at J, with 5 bases between.

In this sample, this clone turned up once. The J gene is TRBJ1-2, the V gene TRBV27; D ambiguous. V shed 0 bases and J shed 4 bases, with 6 bases lying between them. This CDR3 has 13 amino acids. Germline CDR1 MNHEY, CDR2 SMNVEV (reference sequence). CDR3 DNA sequence: TGTGCCAGCAGTTTATCGGGCCTCTATGGCTACACCTTC. Amino acid sequence: CASSLSGLYGYTF.

The table lists this clone with a few counts. The J gene is TRBJ2-1, the V gene TRBV10-2; unclear D gene. CDR3 size: 16 residues. V was trimmed by 6 bases and J by 4 bases, leaving 19 bases between them. Germline assignment: CDR1 WSHSY and CDR2 SAAADI. The CDR3 spells CASRATLSLVYNEQFF. Here the CDR3 DNA reads TGCGCCAGCAGAGCCACACTTAGCCTAGTGTACAATGAGCAGTTCTTC.

The J gene is TRBJ2-6, the V gene TRBV29-1; maybe TRBD2 (7 bases). The germline CDR1 and CDR2 sequences are SQVTM and ANQGSEA. This CDR3 contains 15 residues. V was clipped by 6 bases and J by 3 bases, with 15 bases between them. The CDR3 reads CSVEQGGVGANVLTF. The CDR3 nucleotides are TGCAGCGTCGAACAAGGGGGGGTTGGGGCCAACGTCCTGACTTTC.